These 29 T cell receptor beta chains were sequenced from one sample in a study of T-cell memory formation after mild COVID-19. Via MiXCR, TCRdb re-called the 5' RACE reads, giving one row per CDR3 protein. The top ten hold around 2% of the sample, which has over 120,000 distinct CDR3 sequences, 15% to 20% seen once. The sequenced material came from PBMCs or a T cell subset sorted from them (not recorded which). These receptors were obtained from an adult woman who had mild COVID-19 (a few samples of this study predate the infection). Cell type and time point are not known.

The chain has TRBV20-1 and TRBJ2-3, with 7 bases lining up with TRBD2. The CDR3 spans 12 residues. V dropped 6 bases and J dropped 4; count of bases not matched to a gene: 4. The V gene's germline CDR1 is DFQATT and CDR2 SNEGSKA (reference sequence). CDR3 DNA sequence: TGCAGTGCCGGGGCGGGGGCAGATACGCAGTATTTT. This translates into CSAGAGADTQYF.

This clonotype was seen only a few times. CDR3 sequence reads: CASSPRRQQTEAFF. In DNA form, the CDR3 reads TGTGCCAGCAGTCCGAGAAGACAGCAAACTGAAGCTTTCTTT. The chain combines TRBV27 with TRBJ1-1, with D possibly matching TRBD1 (5 bases). The CDR3 is made up of 14 amino acids. Germline lookup yields CDR1 MNHEY and CDR2 SMNVEV (reference sequence). Trimming removed 5 bases at V and 5 bases at J, with 15 bases between.

This rearrangement joins TRBV6-1 to TRBJ2-7; D uncertain. CDR1 and CDR2 from the germline V gene are MNHNS and SASEGT. The length of the CDR3 is 17 residues. V lost 7 bases, J lost 3 bases, and 25 bases lay in between. CDR3 nucleotide sequence: TGTGCCAGCACCGAACGGTGGAGTAGGAACAGAGACTACGAGCAGTACTTC. Its protein product is CASTERWSRNRDYEQYF.

For this clonotype: An end of the junction does not agree with germline; a read error may underlie this. This chain joins TRBV4-3 and TRBJ2-1, with 11 bases fitting TRBD1. Germline assignment: CDR1 LGHNA and CDR2 YSLEER. The CDR3 covers 15 residues. CDR3 nucleotide sequence: TGCGCCAGTAGCCTGTTGGACAGGGGGCTTCATGAGCAGTTCTTC. Translated, it gives CASSLLDRGLHEQFF.

This clonotype has just a few counts. The rearrangement uses TRBV3-1 and TRBJ2-1, with D perhaps TRBD2 (5 bases). CDR3 length equals 20 residues. V was clipped by 1 base and J by 4 bases, with 26 bases between them. From germline, CDR1 is LGHDT and CDR2 YNNKEL (reference sequence). The CDR3 sequence is CASSQVRGVSAQKGYNEQFF. Written as DNA, the CDR3 is TGTGCCAGCAGCCAAGTACGGGGTGTGTCAGCGCAAAAGGGTTACAATGAGCAGTTCTTC.

CDR3 sequence: CASSQARGAEAFF. The CDR3 DNA reads as TGTGCCAGCAGCCAAGCGCGGGGGGCTGAAGCTTTCTTT. V is TRBV3-1 and J is TRBJ1-1; tentatively, D is TRBD1 (5 bases). The CDR3 loop spans 13 amino acids. Trimming took 1 base from V and 6 from J, leaving 9 bases between them. Germline lookup yields CDR1 LGHDT and CDR2 YNNKEL (reference sequence). Drawing the rest from reference TRBV3-1 and TRBJ1-1, the complete variable domain is DTAVSQTPKYLVTQMGNDKSIKCEQNLGHDTMYWYKQDSKKFLKIMFSYNNKELIINETVPNRFSPKSPDKAHLNLHINSLELGDSAVYFCASSQARGAEAFFGQGTRLTVV.

This clonotype was counted ten times or more. The V gene is TRBV7-6, the J gene TRBJ2-1; TRBD2 aligns across 9 bases. The CDR3 sequence is 15 residues long. Unmatched junction bases numbered 6, after V lost 5 bases and J lost 4 bases. The germline V gene has CDR1 SGHVS and CDR2 FNYEAQ. The DNA of the CDR3 is TGTGCCAGCAGCCCTCCAGCGGGGGGTTACAATGAGCAGTTCTTC. Translated, it gives CASSPPAGGYNEQFF.

This clonotype has just a few counts. The V and J genes are TRBV6-1 and TRBJ1-5; 9 bases match TRBD1. Germline trimming cut 7 bases from V and 6 bases from J; bases unmatched to any gene: 10. CDR3 size: 15 residues. From germline, CDR1 is MNHNS and CDR2 SASEGT. The chain's CDR3 is CASNEDRGMGQPQHF. In DNA, the CDR3 is TGTGCCAGCAACGAGGACAGGGGTATGGGTCAGCCCCAGCATTTT.

V usage is TRBV20-1 and J usage is TRBJ1-2; weak D call: TRBD1 (6 bases). V lost 8 bases and J 2 bases, leaving 18 bases between the germline ends. The CDR3 has 14 amino acids. Germline-derived CDR1 and CDR2 are DFQATT and SNEGSKA (reference sequence). CDR3 sequence: CSPPSGQHNYGYTF. The CDR3 DNA is TGCAGTCCCCCATCAGGACAGCACAACTATGGCTACACCTTC.

The CDR3 loop reads CASKARGGLYNEQFF. CDR3 bases: TGTGCCAGCAAAGCTAGGGGGGGCCTATACAATGAGCAGTTCTTC. The rearrangement links TRBV6-5 to TRBJ2-1, with D tentatively TRBD2 (7 bases). The CDR3 is made up of 15 amino acids. Germline V gene lookup returns CDR1 MNHEY and CDR2 SVGAGI. V dropped 7 bases and J dropped 4 bases, with 17 bases sitting between them.

This chain uses TRBV29-1 with TRBJ2-5; perhaps D is TRBD1 or TRBD2 (5 bases each). This CDR3 spans 14 amino acids. The germline V gene has CDR1 SQVTM and CDR2 ANQGSEA. Trimming stripped 5 bases from V and 1 base from J, with 14 bases between. The CDR3 DNA reads TGCAGCGTTAACAGAGGGGTTTTCCAAGAGACCCAGTACTTC. It is translated as CSVNRGVFQETQYF.

This clonotype was recorded once. This rearrangement joins TRBV6-6 to TRBJ1-2, with D unclear. This CDR3 has 14 residues. V was clipped by 4 bases and J by 8 bases, with 17 bases between them. In germline, CDR1 is MNHNY, CDR2 SVGAGI (reference sequence). The CDR3 DNA sequence: TGTGCCAGCAGTTCTGGACTGGAAGGAAGGGGCTACACCTTC. Encoded protein: CASSSGLEGRGYTF.

This clonotype was detected only a few times. J is TRBJ2-7 and V is TRBV2; the D is unclear. Between the trimmed V and J ends, which lost 4 bases and 6 bases, there was a span of 7 bases. This CDR3 comprises 11 residues. CDR1 SNHLY and CDR2 FYNNEI come from the germline V gene. The DNA for the CDR3 is TGTGCCAGCAGTGCATTCGCCGAGCAGTACTTC. Translated: CASSAFAEQYF.

This clonotype occurred a few times. V and J are TRBV29-1 and TRBJ2-3, with 7 bases fitting TRBD1. CDR3 length: 14 amino acids. Trimming took 6 bases from V and 0 from J; bases not matched to a gene: 6. Germline V gene data show CDR1 as SQVTM and CDR2 as ANQGSEA. The CDR3 sequence: CSVNRGSSTDTQYF. CDR3 DNA sequence: TGCAGCGTGAACAGGGGCTCTAGCACAGATACGCAGTATTTT.

The table lists this clonotype with a few counts. The chain has TRBV3-1 and TRBJ2-5; D unclear. Germline assignment: CDR1 LGHDT and CDR2 YNNKEL (reference sequence). This CDR3 is 17 amino acids long. V gave up 0 bases and J gave up 5 bases, with 19 bases separating them. The CDR3 DNA is TGTGCCAGCAGCCAAGATAAACGGAAAGGAGTATCGGAGACCCAGTACTTC. It is translated as CASSQDKRKGVSETQYF.

This clonotype showed up just a few times. The rearrangement joins TRBV7-2 to TRBJ1-1; D call uncertain. CDR3 length: 15 residues. Germline V gives CDR1 SGHTA, CDR2 FQGNSA. V was pared by 4 bases and J by 1 base, with 13 bases between. DNA of the CDR3: TGTGCCAGCAGCTCTCTGGGAGTCAGGAACACTGAAGCTTTCTTT. Translation: CASSSLGVRNTEAFF.

The chain carries TRBV18 and TRBJ1-3, with a tentative D call TRBD1 (6 bases). V was cut by 3 bases and J by 2 bases, with 17 bases left in between. The CDR3 loop spans 17 amino acids. The V gene's germline CDR1 is KGHSH and CDR2 LQKENI. The CDR3 bases are TGTGCCAGCTCACCCGATGTCAGGGGCTACGCTGGAAACACCATATATTTT. It yields the protein CASSPDVRGYAGNTIYF. The full variable domain, completed using reference TRBV18 and TRBJ1-3, is NAGVMQNPRHLVRRRGQEARLRCSPMKGHSHVYWYRQLPEEGLKFMVYLQKENIIDESGMPKERFSAEFPKEGPSILRIQQVVRGDSAAYFCASSPDVRGYAGNTIYFGEGSWLTVV.

This clonotype was counted only a few times. The chain links TRBV18 to TRBJ2-7; possibly TRBD1 for D (5 bases). V was trimmed by 6 bases and J by 4 bases, leaving 16 bases between them. The germline gives CDR1 KGHSH, CDR2 LQKENI. The CDR3 covers 14 residues. The CDR3 coding sequence is TGTGCCAGCTCTCCCAGATTAGGGGAATACGAGCAGTACTTC. Amino acids: CASSPRLGEYEQYF.

This clonotype was observed a handful of times. The V gene is TRBV4-1, the J gene TRBJ1-1; D remains unclear. Per germline, CDR1 MGHRA and CDR2 YSYEKL. The CDR3 loop spans 14 amino acids. The V end was cut by 0 bases, the J end by 4 bases, with 9 bases between. In nucleotides, the CDR3 is TGCGCCAGCAGCCAAGAATCATGGACCACTGAAGCTTTCTTT. It codes for CASSQESWTTEAFF.

The V gene is TRBV11-2, the J gene TRBJ2-7; D not certain. The CDR3 is 13 amino acids. CDR1 and CDR2 from the germline V gene are SGHAT and FQNNGV. With 0 bases removed from V and 7 bases from J, the gap between germline ends came to 10 bases. This CDR3 reads CASSLDQRVEQYF. The CDR3 region has the DNA TGTGCCAGCAGCTTAGATCAAAGGGTTGAGCAGTACTTC.

This clonotype was observed a few times. The V call is TRBV12-3 or TRBV12-4, the J call TRBJ2-4; 12 positions match TRBD2. The CDR3 runs 16 residues. Trimming at V came to 7 bases and at J to 0 bases, leaving 4 bases not matched to a gene. The CDR3 region has the DNA TGTGCCAGCACCCCGGGACTAGCGGGAGCCAAAAACATTCAGTACTTC. It translates to CASTPGLAGAKNIQYF.

This clonotype was observed a single time. V and J are TRBV7-9 and TRBJ2-3; 7 positions agree with TRBD2. CDR1 is SEHNR and CDR2 is FQNEAQ in the germline V gene (reference sequence). V lost 5 bases to trimming and J lost 2 bases; unmatched junction nucleotides: 10. The CDR3 length is 16 residues. The CDR3 region has the DNA TGTGCCAGCAGCCCCCCGGGACTACTCATCACAGATACGCAGTATTTT. It is translated as CASSPPGLLITDTQYF. Filled out from reference TRBV7-9 and TRBJ2-3, the complete variable domain reads DTGVSQNPRHKITKRGQNVTFRCDPISEHNRLYWYRQTLGQGPEFLTYFQNEAQLEKSRLLSDRFSAERPKGSFSTLEIQRTEQGDSAMYLCASSPPGLLITDTQYFGPGTRLTVL.

This clonotype was observed a handful of times. J is TRBJ2-6 and V is TRBV5-1; D is uncertain. Germline V gene sequence: CDR1 SGHRS, CDR2 YFSETQ. The CDR3 contains 15 residues. V was pared by 2 bases and J by 0 bases, with 6 bases between. The CDR3 DNA sequence: TGCGCCAGCAGCTTCGTCCTCTCTGGGGCCAACGTCCTGACTTTC. As protein: CASSFVLSGANVLTF. The full variable domain, rest sourced from reference TRBV5-1 and TRBJ2-6, is KAGVTQTPRYLIKTRGQQVTLSCSPISGHRSVSWYQQTPGQGLQFLFEYFSETQRNKGNFPGRFSGRQFSNSRSEMNVSTLELGDSALYLCASSFVLSGANVLTFGAGSRLTVL.

V gene TRBV20-1 combines with J gene TRBJ2-1; D might be TRBD1 or TRBD2, each matching 6 bases. V was cut by 3 bases and J by 1 base, with 10 bases left in between. The CDR3 runs 14 residues. Germline CDR1 is DFQATT and CDR2 is SNEGSKA (reference sequence). As DNA, the CDR3 is TGCAGTGCTAGCGGGGGCCTATCCTACAATGAGCAGTTCTTC. This encodes CSASGGLSYNEQFF.

This clonotype was seen only a few times. This rearrangement joins TRBV7-2 to TRBJ2-3, with 7 bases identical to TRBD2. The V and J ends lost 8 bases and 0 bases, in that order; junction bases with no gene match: 2. This CDR3 has 13 amino acids. Germline CDR1 and CDR2: SGHTA and FQGNSA. CDR3 nucleotides: TGTGCCAGCGGGGGGGGAAGCACAGATACGCAGTATTTT. Translating it yields CASGGGSTDTQYF.

This clonotype was seen a handful of times. The genes are TRBV7-2 and TRBJ2-1, with TRBD2 as a possible D gene (5 bases). Trimming removed 2 bases from V and 7 bases from J, with 9 bases in between. CDR1 is SGHTA, CDR2 FQGNSA, per germline. This CDR3 contains 13 residues. The CDR3 sequence is CASSLLARNEQFF. The CDR3 nucleotides read TGTGCCAGCAGCTTATTAGCGAGGAATGAGCAGTTCTTC.

The V and J genes are TRBV6-5 and TRBJ1-4; D remains ambiguous. Per the germline V gene, CDR1 is MNHEY and CDR2 is SVGAGI. This CDR3 is built from 13 residues. V dropped 0 bases and J dropped 8 bases, with 7 bases sitting between them. CDR3 in amino acids: CASSYSSGEKLFF. The CDR3 DNA follows: TGTGCCAGCAGTTACTCCTCGGGCGAAAAACTGTTTTTT.

This clonotype showed up just a few times. The chain links TRBV4-1 to TRBJ2-1; D is possibly TRBD1 or TRBD2 (6 bases each). Germline assignment: CDR1 MGHRA and CDR2 YSYEKL. Between the trimmed V and J ends, which lost 0 bases and 3 bases, there was a span of 18 bases. The CDR3 has 18 residues. DNA for the CDR3: TGCGCCAGCAGCCAAGACCCTCCCCTAGGGGGGCTCTACAATGAGCAGTTCTTC. Translated, it gives CASSQDPPLGGLYNEQFF.

The genes are TRBV29-1 and TRBJ2-3; 13 nucleotides match TRBD2. The CDR3 contains 14 residues. Germline CDR1 and CDR2: SQVTM and ANQGSEA. Trimming at V came to 6 bases and at J to 6 bases, leaving 6 bases not matched to a gene. The CDR3 DNA reads TGCAGCGTCGCCGGGACTAGCGGGAAGGATACGCAGTATTTT. Encoded protein: CSVAGTSGKDTQYF.